Presented here are 14 T cell receptor beta chains from one specimen sequenced in a study of T cells after yellow fever vaccination. MiXCR was run by TCRdb on the 5' RACE reads, yielding one entry per CDR3 protein. Of approximately 260,000 distinct CDR3 sequences listed, 10% to 15% are singletons. Source: CD4+ T cells sorted from PBMCs, taken 45 days after the yellow fever booster vaccination. The receptor set was obtained from a man aged 25 to 45 who received the YFV17D yellow fever vaccine.

The chain is built from TRBV5-1 and TRBJ2-2, with D unresolved. Germline V gene sequence: CDR1 SGHRS, CDR2 YFSETQ. Trimming stripped 4 bases from V and 6 bases from J, with 10 bases between. The CDR3 sequence is 13 residues long. This chain's CDR3 is CASSLEQPGELFF. The CDR3 DNA reads TGCGCCAGCAGCCTGGAGCAGCCCGGGGAGCTGTTTTTT. Full variable domain (outside the CDR3, taken from reference TRBV5-1 and TRBJ2-2): KAGVTQTPRYLIKTRGQQVTLSCSPISGHRSVSWYQQTPGQGLQFLFEYFSETQRNKGNFPGRFSGRQFSNSRSEMNVSTLELGDSALYLCASSLEQPGELFFGEGSRLTVL.

This clonotype was detected a few times. The rearrangement links TRBV25-1 to TRBJ2-7; 7 bases align to TRBD2. Germline-derived CDR1 and CDR2 are MGHDK and SYGVNS. V lost 7 bases and J lost 4; bases outside the gene matches: 1. The CDR3 is 11 residues long. This CDR3 reads CASMGGYEQYF. The CDR3 bases are TGTGCCAGCATGGGGGGGTACGAGCAGTACTTC.

This clonotype was seen only a few times. The chain combines TRBV24-1 with TRBJ2-1; D remains ambiguous. V lost 4 bases and J lost 10, with 10 bases in between. Germline loops: CDR1 KGHDR, CDR2 SFDVKD. The CDR3 has 12 residues. The CDR3 DNA reads TGTGCCACCAGTGAGAGGACCGTGGAGCAGTTCTTC. This translates into CATSERTVEQFF.

V is TRBV25-1 and J is TRBJ1-4; D perhaps matches TRBD1 (5 bases). This CDR3 has 13 residues. In germline, CDR1 is MGHDK, CDR2 SYGVNS. Trimming shortened V by 7 bases and J by 12 bases, and 18 bases separated the two germline ends. DNA of the CDR3: TGTGCCAGCATGGAGGGGACCCTAGAGCAACTGTTTTTT. Protein: CASMEGTLEQLFF.

The chain recombines TRBV7-6 with TRBJ1-6, with D possibly matching TRBD1 (6 bases). Germline V gives CDR1 SGHVS, CDR2 FNYEAQ. The V end lost 5 bases, the J end lost 7 bases, and 15 bases lay between the germline ends. This CDR3 comprises 15 residues. The CDR3 DNA sequence: TGTGCCAGCAGCCGACAGACAGGAGAGAATTCACCCCTCCACTTT. It codes for CASSRQTGENSPLHF.

This clonotype was observed a handful of times. The V gene is TRBV20-1, the J gene TRBJ2-1; TRBD2 aligns across 8 bases. The trim removed 2 bases at V and 3 bases at J, leaving 6 bases unmatched. The CDR3 consists of 15 residues. Germline V CDR1 and CDR2: DFQATT, SNEGSKA (reference sequence). For the CDR3, the DNA is TGCAGTGCTAGATCCGGGGGGGGGGACTACAATGAGCAGTTCTTC. It translates to CSARSGGGDYNEQFF.

There are a few counts of this clonotype. The V gene is TRBV15, the J gene TRBJ1-4; TRBD1 matches at 7 bases. The CDR3 has 14 residues. V dropped 5 bases and J dropped 7; count of bases not matched to a gene: 7. Germline values: CDR1 LNHNV, CDR2 YYDKDF (reference sequence). The chain's CDR3 is CATSEQGSGEKLFF. The CDR3 DNA reads TGTGCCACCAGCGAACAGGGGTCGGGTGAAAAACTGTTTTTT. The variable domain in full, with the rest retrieved from reference TRBV15 and TRBJ1-4, is DAMVIQNPRYQVTQFGKPVTLSCSQTLNHNVMYWYQQKSSQAPKLLFHYYDKDFNNEADTPDNFQSRRPNTSFCFLDIRSPGLGDTAMYLCATSEQGSGEKLFFGSGTQLSVL.

The chain combines TRBV6-5 with TRBJ2-3; D gene ambiguous. The germline V gene encodes CDR1 MNHEY and CDR2 SVGAGI. The CDR3 has 15 amino acids. Between the trimmed V and J ends, which lost 0 bases and 1 base, there was a span of 8 bases. CDR3 protein: CASSYSPWGTDTQYF. DNA of the CDR3: TGTGCCAGCAGTTACTCCCCGTGGGGCACAGATACGCAGTATTTT.

This clonotype showed up just a few times. V usage is TRBV5-1 and J usage is TRBJ2-7, with 9 bases lining up with TRBD1. Trimming removed 3 bases from V and 4 bases from J; junction bases left unmatched: 11. The CDR3 is 16 amino acids. Germline values: CDR1 SGHRS, CDR2 YFSETQ. In nucleotides, the CDR3 is TGCGCCAGCAGCTGGTCTGTCCGGGACAGGGTTTACGAGCAGTACTTC. Translated, it gives CASSWSVRDRVYEQYF.

This clonotype came up many times. V and J are TRBV7-6 and TRBJ2-2; the D gene is possibly TRBD1 (5 bases). This CDR3 is built from 15 residues. V lost 2 bases to trimming and J lost 6 bases, with 13 bases between them. Germline CDR1 SGHVS, CDR2 FNYEAQ. The CDR3 DNA is TGTGCCAGCAGCTTAAATAGGGGCTTCCCCGGGGAGCTGTTTTTT. This gives the protein CASSLNRGFPGELFF.

The rearrangement joins TRBV27 to TRBJ2-1; D is unclear. This CDR3 contains 13 residues. Germline V gene sequence: CDR1 MNHEY, CDR2 SMNVEV (reference sequence). V was trimmed by 3 bases and J by 8 bases, leaving 11 bases between them. The CDR3 sequence is CASSFRPFYEQFF. CDR3 DNA sequence: TGTGCCAGCAGTTTCCGGCCGTTCTATGAGCAGTTCTTC.

This clonotype was counted between two and nine times. The chain is built from TRBV12-3 or TRBV12-4 and TRBJ1-2, with no clear D. Trimming removed 7 bases from V and 2 bases from J, with 11 bases in between. The CDR3 contains 13 residues. The CDR3 loop is CASNDGANYGYTF. In DNA form, the CDR3 reads TGTGCCAGCAACGACGGAGCCAACTATGGCTACACCTTC.

Only a few counts were recorded for this clonotype. The CDR3 region has the DNA TGTGCCAGCAGCCCCCAAGCGGGAGGGCTTCACAATGAGCAGTTCTTC. As protein: CASSPQAGGLHNEQFF. The V call is TRBV7-6, the J call TRBJ2-1; 10 bases line up with TRBD2. Germline V gene data show CDR1 as SGHVS and CDR2 as FNYEAQ. The CDR3 runs to 16 residues. V shed 5 bases and J 5 bases; nucleotides not matched to a gene: 9.

This sequence joins TRBV6-1 and TRBJ1-1; perhaps TRBD1 as D (6 bases). This CDR3 region has 11 residues. Trimming pared 3 bases from V and 10 bases from J, leaving 9 bases between. Germline V gives CDR1 MNHNS, CDR2 SASEGT. The CDR3 region has the DNA TGTGCCAGCAGTGACGTGGGGGCAGCTTTCTTT. The encoded protein is CASSDVGAAFF.